The T cell receptor (beta chain) under discussion was sequenced for a study of CD4+ T cells in melanoma. V was trimmed by 7 bases and J by 0 bases, leaving 10 bases between them. Looked up from germline, CDR1 is ENHRY and CDR2 is SYGVKD. This CDR3 is 14 amino acids long. Study-wide findings and caveats: Reportedly, melanoma neoantigen-specific CD4+ T cells showed varied differentiation states.

This clone was observed a handful of times. The antigen is undetermined. The table came from immunoSEQ multiplex PCR; TCRdb's copy has only in-frame clones and leaves some out. This table holds tens of thousands of clones, over 60% found once. The TCR sequence derives from a human donor with melanoma. The sequenced sample consisted of tumor tissue. V is TRBV10-3 and J is TRBJ1-3; D uncertain. CDR3 residues: CAIMRPTSGNTIYF. The CDR3 DNA reads as TGTGCCATCATGAGGCCAACCTCTGGAAACACCATATATTTT.